These 11 T cell receptor beta chains were sequenced from one sample in a study of a mutant IDH1 vaccine in newly diagnosed glioma. Time point here: baseline, week 1 (first vaccination visit). Treatment given: pre-vaccination baseline after standard-of-care therapy. Produced via immunoSEQ multiplex PCR; TCRdb's table is partial and in-frame only. The data show 60,000 to 85,000 clones, 75% to 85% seen once. Sample: PBMCs, taken from a glioma patient treated with radiotherapy, temozolomide or both. These receptors originate from a man between 45 and 60 years old with glioma.

The chain uses TRBV9 and TRBJ1-6; a possible D gene is TRBD1 (5 bases). V was pared by 3 bases and J by 7 bases, with 17 bases between. This CDR3 is built from 16 residues. The V gene's germline CDR1 is SGDLS and CDR2 YYNGEE. In DNA, the CDR3 is TGTGCCAGCAGCGGGGGCGGGGCAGCATTAAATTCACCCCTCCACTTT. Translation gives CASSGGGAALNSPLHF.

Written as DNA, the CDR3 is TGTGCCGTTTACGAGGGGGCCGTTCTGTTTTTT. Encoded protein: CAVYEGAVLFF. This rearrangement joins TRBV28 to TRBJ1-4; 7 bases fit TRBD1. Germline CDR1 reads MDHEN; CDR2 reads SYDVKM. CDR3 length: 11 amino acids. Trimming took 11 bases from V and 14 from J; bases not matched to a gene: 11.

The rearrangement links TRBV5-6 to TRBJ2-1; tentative D call: TRBD1 (6 bases). The CDR3 sequence is 16 residues long. Trimming left V 0 bases short and J 3 bases short, with 13 bases between. From germline, CDR1 is SGHDT and CDR2 YYEEEE. Here the CDR3 DNA reads TGTGCCAGCAGCTTGGAGTCGCAGGGGCTCTACAATGAGCAGTTCTTC. This encodes CASSLESQGLYNEQFF. Full variable domain (rest looked up from reference TRBV5-6 and TRBJ2-1): DAGVTQSPTHLIKTRGQQVTLRCSPKSGHDTVSWYQQALGQGPQFIFQYYEEEERQRGNFPDRFSGHQFPNYSSELNVNALLLGDSALYLCASSLESQGLYNEQFFGPGTRLTVL.

This chain connects TRBV11-2 to TRBJ2-1, with 8 bases aligning to TRBD2. V gave up 4 bases and J gave up 8 bases; unmatched junction bases: 13. In germline, CDR1 is SGHAT, CDR2 FQNNGV. The CDR3 has 16 residues. The CDR3 nucleotides read TGTGCCAGCAGCTCGCTACCCCGACTAGCGAGCGATGAGCAGTTCTTC. It translates to CASSSLPRLASDEQFF.

This clone came up a few times. The chain combines TRBV6-1 with TRBJ2-7; 11 nucleotides match TRBD2. V lost 8 bases to trimming and J lost 4 bases; unmatched junction nucleotides: 7. The length of the CDR3 is 14 residues. The germline CDR1 and CDR2 sequences are MNHNS and SASEGT. The CDR3 region is CASSNSGGGYEQYF. DNA of the CDR3: TGTGCCAGCTCTAATAGCGGGGGGGGTTACGAGCAGTACTTC.

The chain couples TRBV30 to TRBJ1-5, with no clear D. The CDR3 spans 13 residues. Trimming removed 1 base at V and 9 bases at J, with 13 bases between. CDR1 GTSNPN and CDR2 SVGIG come from the germline V gene (reference sequence). CDR3 sequence: CAWSETGKGPQHF. CDR3 in DNA: TGTGCCTGGAGTGAGACCGGGAAGGGGCCCCAGCATTTT.

This sequence joins TRBV10-3 and TRBJ2-7, with 7 bases matching TRBD1. The CDR3 covers 12 residues. Germline V gene data show CDR1 as ENHRY and CDR2 as SYGVKD. Trimming at V came to 6 bases and at J to 6 bases, leaving 5 bases not matched to a gene. Here the CDR3 reads CAISPDRIEQYF. The CDR3 nucleotides are TGTGCCATCAGCCCGGACAGGATCGAGCAGTACTTC.

The rearrangement joins TRBV4-1 to TRBJ2-5, with a possible D match to TRBD2 (5 bases). Trimming cost V 0 bases and J 0 bases, with 8 bases left between them. Germline CDR1 and CDR2: MGHRA and YSYEKL. CDR3 size: 15 residues. The CDR3 DNA reads as TGCGCCAGCAGCCAAGATAAGAGGGACCAAGAGACCCAGTACTTC. As protein: CASSQDKRDQETQYF.

The chain carries TRBV4-1 and TRBJ2-3, with D maybe TRBD2 (5 bases). The CDR3 sequence is 14 residues long. Trimming took off 1 base at V and 5 bases at J, with 10 bases between the two ends. CDR1 and CDR2 from the germline V gene are MGHRA and YSYEKL. In DNA form, the CDR3 reads TGCGCCAGCAGCCAAGCAGTCGGAGGAGATACGCAGTATTTT. This encodes CASSQAVGGDTQYF.

J is TRBJ1-5 and V is TRBV10-2; a weak D match, TRBD1 (6 bases). V was pared by 3 bases and J by 4 bases, with 13 bases between. Germline V gene data show CDR1 as WSHSY and CDR2 as SAAADI. This CDR3 has 15 residues. In DNA form, the CDR3 reads TGCGCCAGCAGTGAAGGGGGGCTCGTAAATCAGCCCCAGCATTTT. Protein: CASSEGGLVNQPQHF.

CDR3 nucleotide sequence: TGTGCCAGCAGTTACAGGGGAGAAGGGGACAATGAGCAGTTCTTC. This codes for CASSYRGEGDNEQFF. The rearrangement links TRBV6-6 to TRBJ2-1, with D perhaps matching TRBD1 or TRBD2 (5 bases each). The germline V and J ends were trimmed by 2 bases and 5 bases, with 13 bases remaining between them. This CDR3 is built from 15 residues. CDR1 is MNHNY and CDR2 is SVGAGI in the germline V gene (reference sequence).